This entry lists 18 T cell receptor beta chains sequenced from one sample in a study of identical twins. TCRdb called the 5' RACE reads again in MiXCR, with one record for every CDR3 protein. The sample lists hundreds of thousands of distinct CDR3 sequences; around 6.6% were seen once. These sequences were also reported in another study, on yellow fever vaccine responses in identical twins.

The sequenced material came from memory (CD45RO+) T cells sorted from blood. The receptor set was obtained from a young woman in good health.

This clonotype was seen ten or more times. The chain joins TRBV5-1 to TRBJ2-2; 10 nucleotides line up with TRBD2. Losses at the gene ends were 6 bases for V and 0 bases for J; bases not matched to a gene: 8. Germline V gene lookup returns CDR1 SGHRS and CDR2 YFSETQ. The length of the CDR3 is 17 residues. The CDR3 region is CASKVLLAGANTGELFF. The CDR3, as DNA: TGCGCCAGCAAGGTTTTGCTAGCGGGAGCGAACACCGGGGAGCTGTTTTTT.

This clonotype occurred a few times. The rearrangement links TRBV29-1 to TRBJ2-2, with D uncertain. The V gene lost 6 bases and the J gene lost 0 bases, with 14 bases spanning the gap. Germline CDR1 reads SQVTM; CDR2 reads ANQGSEA. The CDR3 consists of 15 residues. Written as DNA, the CDR3 is TGCAGCGTGCCAGGAATCGGTCCGAACACCGGGGAGCTGTTTTTT. Residues: CSVPGIGPNTGELFF.

The CDR3 is CASSQEPRSSYEQYF. In DNA, the CDR3 is TGTGCCAGCAGCCAAGAGCCCAGGAGCTCCTACGAGCAGTACTTC. The chain joins TRBV3-1 to TRBJ2-7; D ambiguous. CDR1 LGHDT and CDR2 YNNKEL come from the germline V gene (reference sequence). CDR3 length equals 15 residues. V lost 0 bases and J 0 bases, leaving 9 bases between the germline ends.

This clonotype was seen only a few times. The V gene is TRBV27, the J gene TRBJ2-1, with 12 bases lining up with TRBD2. The CDR3 consists of 15 residues. V was clipped by 2 bases and J by 10 bases; unmatched bases: 6. From germline, CDR1 is MNHEY and CDR2 SMNVEV (reference sequence). As DNA, the CDR3 is TGTGCCAGCAGTTTAAGGACTAGCGGGGCGGCCGAGCAGTTCTTC. Protein sequence: CASSLRTSGAAEQFF.

V and J are TRBV9 and TRBJ2-1, with D tentatively TRBD1 (5 bases). Germline V CDR1 and CDR2: SGDLS, YYNGEE. The CDR3 consists of 15 residues. Trimming took off 4 bases at V and 4 bases at J, with 15 bases between the two ends. The CDR3 here is CASSYGHWSYNEQFF. In DNA form, the CDR3 reads TGTGCCAGCAGCTATGGACACTGGAGTTACAATGAGCAGTTCTTC.

The chain joins TRBV20-1 to TRBJ2-1; unclear D gene. Trimming left V 4 bases short and J 5 bases short, with 15 bases between. In germline, CDR1 is DFQATT, CDR2 SNEGSKA (reference sequence). This CDR3 region has 14 residues. CDR3 nucleotide sequence: TGCAGTGCTAAACTGCCTTGGCCACACAATGAGCAGTTCTTC. Encoded protein: CSAKLPWPHNEQFF.

This chain joins TRBV9 and TRBJ2-1, with D possibly called TRBD1 or TRBD2 (5 bases each). The V gene lost 0 bases and the J gene lost 10 bases, with 8 bases spanning the gap. The CDR3 is made up of 12 amino acids. CDR1 is SGDLS and CDR2 is YYNGEE in the germline V gene. Here the CDR3 DNA reads TGTGCCAGCAGCGTAGGTTGGGGGGAGCAGTTCTTC. It is translated as CASSVGWGEQFF.

This clonotype was recorded a few times. This chain's CDR3 is CSVEKFYNEQFF. DNA of the CDR3: TGCAGCGTTGAAAAGTTTTACAATGAGCAGTTCTTC. The rearrangement joins TRBV29-1 to TRBJ2-1; the D is unclear. Germline V gives CDR1 SQVTM, CDR2 ANQGSEA. Trimming took off 2 bases at V and 4 bases at J, with 6 bases between the two ends. There are 12 residues in the CDR3.

The chain employs TRBV5-1 and TRBJ2-1, with D uncertain. Trimming left V 0 bases short and J 9 bases short, with 16 bases between. This CDR3 is 15 amino acids long. Looked up from germline, CDR1 is SGHRS and CDR2 is YFSETQ. This chain's CDR3 is CASSLGSGAVGEQFF. CDR3 coding DNA: TGCGCCAGCAGCTTGGGGTCGGGCGCAGTGGGTGAGCAGTTCTTC.

The sample holds many counts of this clonotype. The J gene is TRBJ2-1, the V gene TRBV24-1; 12 bases match TRBD2. The ends lost 0 bases at V and 8 bases at J; junction bases unmatched: 4. The CDR3 spans 16 residues. The germline gives CDR1 KGHDR, CDR2 SFDVKD. CDR3 region: CATSDLGLAGGHEQFF. In nucleotides, the CDR3 is TGTGCCACCAGTGATTTGGGGCTAGCGGGAGGGCATGAGCAGTTCTTC.

This clonotype was seen a handful of times. V gene TRBV7-2 combines with J gene TRBJ2-2; D is uncertain. Trimming took 1 base from V and 0 from J, leaving 12 bases between them. The germline V gene encodes CDR1 SGHTA and CDR2 FQGNSA. CDR3 length: 17 residues. The CDR3 here is CASSLGFGRSNTGELFF. For the CDR3, the DNA is TGTGCCAGCAGCTTAGGTTTTGGAAGGTCGAACACCGGGGAGCTGTTTTTT.

This clonotype appeared many times. The V gene is TRBV3-1, the J gene TRBJ2-5; unclear D gene. From germline, CDR1 is LGHDT and CDR2 YNNKEL (reference sequence). V lost 1 base and J lost 0, with 12 bases in between. The CDR3 runs to 16 residues. DNA of the CDR3: TGTGCCAGCAGCCAAGCCGAAGGCGTGTACCAAGAGACCCAGTACTTC. Translating it yields CASSQAEGVYQETQYF.

This rearrangement joins TRBV5-1 to TRBJ2-1; D perhaps matches TRBD1 (5 bases). Trimming took 6 bases from V and 5 from J, leaving 21 bases between them. The CDR3 contains 16 residues. CDR1 and CDR2 (germline): SGHRS, YFSETQ. The CDR3 sequence is CASTLGPGQGNNEQFF. CDR3 nucleotide sequence: TGCGCCAGCACCCTAGGACCCGGTCAGGGCAACAATGAGCAGTTCTTC.

The table lists this clonotype with a few counts. CDR3 coding DNA: TGTGCCATCAGTGAGACAGGGGGGAGGACTGAAGCTTTCTTT. It translates to CAISETGGRTEAFF. The chain uses TRBV10-3 and TRBJ1-1, with 8 bases that match TRBD1. The V and J ends lost 2 bases and 5 bases, in that order; junction bases with no gene match: 4. Germline V gives CDR1 ENHRY, CDR2 SYGVKD. This CDR3 has 14 residues.

The chain links TRBV20-1 to TRBJ2-1, with 12 bases lining up with TRBD2. The J segment lost 7 bases and the V segment lost 6 bases, leaving 4 bases of the junction unmatched. Germline values: CDR1 DFQATT, CDR2 SNEGSKA (reference sequence). The CDR3 runs to 13 residues. CDR3 DNA: TGCAGTGCATGGACTAGCGGGATAAATGAGCAGTTCTTC. The encoded protein is CSAWTSGINEQFF.

In this sample, this clonotype turned up many times. The chain is built from TRBV10-2 and TRBJ2-3; 10 positions agree with TRBD2. In germline, CDR1 is WSHSY, CDR2 SAAADI. The CDR3 has 14 residues. V was clipped by 6 bases and J by 4 bases; unmatched bases: 4. The CDR3 reads CASRIAGGSDTQYF. CDR3 bases: TGCGCCAGCAGGATAGCGGGGGGTTCAGATACGCAGTATTTT.

This clonotype has more than one count but fewer than ten. J is TRBJ2-1 and V is TRBV10-3; D is undetermined. V lost 8 bases, J lost 9 bases, and 11 bases lay in between. Per germline, CDR1 ENHRY and CDR2 SYGVKD. This CDR3 is 11 amino acids long. CDR3 region: CAIGRESEQFF. The CDR3 nucleotides are TGTGCCATCGGCAGAGAATCTGAGCAGTTCTTC.

The rearrangement uses TRBV27 and TRBJ1-5; unclear D gene. The germline gives CDR1 MNHEY, CDR2 SMNVEV (reference sequence). The V end lost 5 bases, the J end lost 2 bases, and 10 bases lay between the germline ends. The CDR3 runs to 14 residues. CDR3 region: CASSRRGGNQPQHF. The CDR3 DNA reads TGTGCCAGCAGTCGTCGTGGGGGCAATCAGCCCCAGCATTTT.